These 5 T cell receptor beta chains share one sample of origin, sequenced in a study of T-cell memory formation after mild COVID-19. TCRdb re-called the 5' RACE reads with MiXCR, one entry per CDR3 protein. This sample has almost 250,000 distinct CDR3 sequences, with 15% found just once. The specimen sequenced was PBMCs or a T cell subset sorted from them (not recorded which). The receptor source for this set is an adult woman who had mild COVID-19 (a few samples of this study predate the infection). Cell type and time point are not known.

This chain connects TRBV12-3 or TRBV12-4 to TRBJ2-3; D unclear. The CDR3 covers 12 residues. V dropped 10 bases and J dropped 8 bases, with 16 bases sitting between them. In nucleotides, the CDR3 is TGTGCCACGGCGTCTCGTAGAGGTACGCAGTATTTT. Translating it yields CATASRRGTQYF.

This clonotype was observed at least ten times. The chain links TRBV7-2 to TRBJ1-6; tentatively, D is TRBD1 (5 bases). The CDR3 spans 16 residues. V was pared by 0 bases and J by 7 bases, with 13 bases between. From germline, CDR1 is SGHTA and CDR2 FQGNSA. The CDR3 loop reads CASSLAGRGNNSPLHF. As DNA, the CDR3 is TGTGCCAGCAGCTTAGCGGGGCGGGGAAACAATTCACCCCTCCACTTT.

This clonotype was recorded a few times. This chain links TRBV7-8 with TRBJ2-3; D unclear. There are 16 residues in the CDR3. V was cut by 3 bases and J by 1 base, with 14 bases left in between. Per germline, CDR1 SGHVS and CDR2 FQNEAQ. Written as DNA, the CDR3 is TGTGCCAGCAGCTTTCTCCTCAGTTTACGCACAGATACGCAGTATTTT. Encoded protein: CASSFLLSLRTDTQYF.

In DNA, the CDR3 is TGTGCCTGGAGCGGACAGGGGATTCAGCCCCAGCATTTT. Translating gives CAWSGQGIQPQHF. The chain joins TRBV30 to TRBJ1-5, with 9 nucleotides matching TRBD1. The ends lost 3 bases at V and 6 bases at J; junction bases unmatched: 3. The CDR3 totals 13 residues. Germline lookup yields CDR1 GTSNPN and CDR2 SVGIG (reference sequence).

This chain uses TRBV6-1 with TRBJ2-2, with D unresolved. Germline V CDR1 and CDR2: MNHNS, SASEGT. CDR3 length: 16 amino acids. Trimming took 2 bases from V and 2 from J, leaving 12 bases between them. The CDR3 is CASSEYKTVNTGELFF. CDR3 nucleotides: TGTGCCAGCAGTGAATATAAGACCGTTAACACCGGGGAGCTGTTTTTT.